The 14 T cell receptor beta chains listed next were all sequenced from one sample in a study of blood T cell repertoires in COVID-19. Generated by immunoSEQ multiplex PCR, the TCRdb table keeps only in-frame clones and is missing some. The table includes 300,000 to 400,000 clones, roughly nine tenths detected once. The material sequenced was PBMCs or T cells enriched from blood (not recorded which). Receptor source: a man aged 60-69 years who had recovered from COVID-19.

This chain uses TRBV7-3 with TRBJ1-1; tentatively, D is TRBD1 (5 bases). This CDR3 is built from 13 residues. CDR1 and CDR2 (germline): SGHTA, FQGTGA. V gave up 6 bases and J gave up 4 bases, with 12 bases separating them. The CDR3 coding sequence is TGTGCCAGCAGTCCTGCCGGGGGCACTGAAGCTTTCTTT. The encoded protein is CASSPAGGTEAFF. Full variable domain (remainder filled in from reference TRBV7-3 and TRBJ1-1): GAGVSQTPSNKVTEKGKYVELRCDPISGHTALYWYRQSLGQGPEFLIYFQGTGAADDSGLPNDRFFAVRPEGSVSTLKIQRTERGDSAVYLCASSPAGGTEAFFGQGTRLTVV.

The genes are TRBV11-2 and TRBJ1-2; D is uncertain. CDR3 size: 15 residues. V was shortened by 5 bases and J by 1 base, with 14 bases between the two germline ends. CDR1 and CDR2 from the germline V gene are SGHAT and FQNNGV. The DNA for the CDR3 is TGTGCCAGCAGCCACCGCCGTCAGAATAACTATGGCTACACCTTC. Translating gives CASSHRRQNNYGYTF. Full variable domain (remainder filled in from reference TRBV11-2 and TRBJ1-2): EAGVAQSPRYKIIEKRQSVAFWCNPISGHATLYWYQQILGQGPKLLIQFQNNGVVDDSQLPKDRFSAERLKGVDSTLKIQPAKLEDSAVYLCASSHRRQNNYGYTFGSGTRLTVV.

The V gene is TRBV5-6, the J gene TRBJ2-7; 14 nucleotides agree with TRBD2. With 4 bases clipped from V and 7 bases from J, the junction kept 7 bases outside the gene matches. This CDR3 comprises 15 residues. The germline CDR1 and CDR2 sequences are SGHDT and YYEEEE. The CDR3 DNA sequence: TGTGCCAGCAGCCTTCGACTAGCGGGAGGGAGTGAGCAGTACTTC. Encoded protein: CASSLRLAGGSEQYF.

This clone appeared once. This chain links TRBV29-1 with TRBJ1-2; no definite D call. The CDR3 spans 9 residues. Per the germline V gene, CDR1 is SQVTM and CDR2 is ANQGSEA. The V gene lost 7 bases and the J gene lost 6 bases, with 6 bases spanning the gap. CDR3 DNA sequence: TGCAGCGCCGGGGATGGCTACACCTTC. It codes for CSAGDGYTF.

J is TRBJ2-3 and V is TRBV7-3; D is perhaps TRBD2 (6 bases). The CDR3 totals 14 residues. The germline gives CDR1 SGHTA, CDR2 FQGTGA. V lost 5 bases, J lost 2 bases, and 11 bases lay in between. The CDR3 loop reads CASSGSGFTDTQYF. CDR3 DNA: TGTGCCAGCAGCGGTAGCGGATTCACAGATACGCAGTATTTT.

V is TRBV9 and J is TRBJ2-2; D is possibly TRBD2 (6 bases). CDR1 and CDR2 from the germline V gene are SGDLS and YYNGEE. This CDR3 is 15 amino acids long. The V end was cut by 4 bases, the J end by 1 base, with 11 bases between. CDR3 region: CASSPAGGNTGELFF. CDR3 DNA: TGTGCCAGCAGCCCAGCGGGCGGGAACACCGGGGAGCTGTTTTTT.

The chain has TRBV24-1 and TRBJ1-5, with a weak D call TRBD1 (6 bases). CDR1 KGHDR and CDR2 SFDVKD come from the germline V gene. CDR3 length: 15 amino acids. V was clipped by 3 bases and J by 2 bases, with 10 bases between them. Here the CDR3 reads CATSDSGGGNQPQHF. In DNA, the CDR3 is TGTGCCACCAGTGATAGCGGGGGCGGCAATCAGCCCCAGCATTTT.

This sequence joins TRBV7-2 and TRBJ2-1, with TRBD2 matching 8 bases. Germline trimming cut 5 bases from V and 1 base from J; bases unmatched to any gene: 4. The CDR3 runs 15 residues. From germline, CDR1 is SGHTA and CDR2 FQGNSA. DNA of the CDR3: TGTGCCAGCAGCCAAAGCGGGAGATCCTACAATGAGCAGTTCTTC. Amino acids: CASSQSGRSYNEQFF.

The chain links TRBV18 to TRBJ1-5, with D possibly being TRBD1 (6 bases). Trimming shortened V by 0 bases and J by 1 base, and 10 bases separated the two germline ends. CDR1 KGHSH and CDR2 LQKENI come from the germline V gene. CDR3 size: 16 residues. This CDR3 reads CASSPPVRGSNQPQHF. As DNA, the CDR3 is TGTGCCAGCTCACCACCGGTCAGGGGCAGCAATCAGCCCCAGCATTTT.

This clone was seen a few times. Germline and junction disagree at one end, which may indicate a read error. V and J are TRBV2 and TRBJ2-7; D ambiguous. CDR1 is SNHLY, CDR2 FYNNEI, per germline. This CDR3 comprises 12 residues. The CDR3 here is CASSSFSVPAHF. CDR3 bases: TGTGCCAGCAGTTCGTTCAGTGTTCCCGCCCACTTC.

The chain has TRBV9 and TRBJ1-2; 11 bases fit TRBD1. This CDR3 is built from 13 residues. V lost 5 bases, J lost 6 bases, and 3 bases stayed unmatched. Per the germline V gene, CDR1 is SGDLS and CDR2 is YYNGEE. CDR3 nucleotide sequence: TGTGCCAGCAGGCGGGACAGGGGGAATGGCTACACCTTC. Translated: CASRRDRGNGYTF.

V is TRBV29-1 and J is TRBJ2-6, with D tentatively TRBD2 (6 bases). Germline CDR1 is SQVTM and CDR2 is ANQGSEA. This CDR3 region has 16 residues. V shed 4 bases and J shed 0 bases, with 13 bases lying between them. The CDR3 loop reads CSVASGFISGANVLTF. The CDR3 DNA follows: TGCAGCGTTGCAAGCGGGTTCATCTCTGGGGCCAACGTCCTGACTTTC.

In this sample, this clone turned up a few times. The V gene is TRBV7-2, the J gene TRBJ1-5; no definite D call. Per germline, CDR1 SGHTA and CDR2 FQGNSA. V lost 1 base to trimming and J lost 3 bases, with 13 bases between them. The CDR3 is made up of 16 amino acids. Written as DNA, the CDR3 is TGTGCCAGCAGCTTAGGGGCGGGCCTTTCCAATCAGCCCCAGCATTTT. Translating it yields CASSLGAGLSNQPQHF.

This clone appeared once. The rearrangement uses TRBV29-1 and TRBJ1-2; 8 positions match TRBD1. The CDR3 spans 15 residues. J was trimmed by 2 bases and V by 3 bases; bases with no gene match: 8. Germline values: CDR1 SQVTM, CDR2 ANQGSEA. CDR3 in DNA: TGCAGCGTTGACACGGCGGGACAGGAGAACTATGGCTACACCTTC. Amino acid sequence: CSVDTAGQENYGYTF.